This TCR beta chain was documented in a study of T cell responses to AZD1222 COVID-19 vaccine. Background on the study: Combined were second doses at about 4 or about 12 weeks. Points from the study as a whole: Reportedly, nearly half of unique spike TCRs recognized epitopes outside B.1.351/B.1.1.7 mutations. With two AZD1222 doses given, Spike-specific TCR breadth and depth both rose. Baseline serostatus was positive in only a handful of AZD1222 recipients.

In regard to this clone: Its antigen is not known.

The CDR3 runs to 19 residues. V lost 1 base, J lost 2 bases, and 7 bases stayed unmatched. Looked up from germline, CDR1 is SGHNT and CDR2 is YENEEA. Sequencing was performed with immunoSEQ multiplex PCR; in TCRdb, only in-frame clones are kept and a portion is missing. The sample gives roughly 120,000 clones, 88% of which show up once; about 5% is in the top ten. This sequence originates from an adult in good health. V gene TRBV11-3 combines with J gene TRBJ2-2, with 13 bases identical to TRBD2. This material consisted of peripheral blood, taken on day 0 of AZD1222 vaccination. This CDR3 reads CASSLGLTSGGPNTGELFF. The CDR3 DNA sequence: TGTGCCAGCAGCTTAGGCCTGACTAGCGGGGGGCCTAACACCGGGGAGCTGTTTTTT.